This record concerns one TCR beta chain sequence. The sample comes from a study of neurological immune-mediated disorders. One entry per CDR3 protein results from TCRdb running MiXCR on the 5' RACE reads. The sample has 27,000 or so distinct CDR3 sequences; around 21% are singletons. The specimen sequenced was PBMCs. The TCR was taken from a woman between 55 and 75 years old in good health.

The CDR3 DNA reads TGCAGTGCTAGAGCGGGACAGACCTCACCCCTCCACTTT. Its translation is CSARAGQTSPLHF. This chain links TRBV20-1 with TRBJ1-6, with 7 positions matching TRBD1. J was trimmed by 10 bases and V by 1 base; bases with no gene match: 4. This CDR3 has 13 amino acids. CDR1 and CDR2 from the germline V gene are DFQATT and SNEGSKA (reference sequence).